This T cell receptor (beta chain) appears in the sequencing data of a study of blood T cell repertoires in COVID-19 (dated by TCRdb to the early 2020s). Broadly, across the study: Samples covering the acute and convalescent phases of COVID-19 were provided by collaborators in the United States, Italy and Spain. The material from the prospective study consisted of cDNA or gDNA derived from T cells, B-cell-depleted T cells, or PBMCs. Subjects who had been exposed to COVID-19, were actively infected with it, or had recovered from it provided the deeply sampled blood TCRbeta repertoires that made up the dataset. A freely available public database, intended as a resource for researchers studying the immune response to SARS-CoV-2, is where the repertoires were released. Samples came from the ongoing ImmuneRACE study (first 160 participants) plus 1,254 subjects from 6 global collaborators. Nearly every sample came with metadata listing a de-identified subject ID, COVID-19 status, age in years and sex. Where available, HLA class I and class II types were taken from metadata supplied by the sample provider and were not determined by assay-based typing.

The immunoSEQ Assay, a bias-controlled multiplex PCR, was used to amplify TCRbeta CDR3 regions from genomic DNA. Turning to the authors' computational methods: The number of nucleated cells in each sample was estimated from the amplification of reference gene primers within the assay. Sequence reads were collapsed and filtered to measure the absolute abundance of every unique TCRbeta CDR3 rearrangement. For each sample, productive Simpson clonality was calculated as the square root of Simpson's diversity index over productive rearrangements. What TCRdb holds here is the immuneACCESS table cut down to in-frame rearrangements. Part of the clones is not present; checked against another copy, under half of the missing clones reflect an unresolved V gene, and the others are unexplained. V, J and clone size are those of that table, while D and trimming were read from the DNA. Recorded for this sample are about 210,000 clones; around 92% of them occurred a single time. The ten top clones hold 6.5% to 9% of the sample.

In the germline V gene, CDR1 corresponds to LGHNA and CDR2 to YNFKEQ. From cysteine to phenylalanine, the CDR3 is 18 amino acids long. Only the CDR3 DNA stays, 54 bases, in frame from base 1. From V the trimming removes 0 bases and from J it removes 5 bases, while the gene matches leave 6 bases of the junction unaccounted for. In the prospective study, participants were roughly 18 to 100 years old, resided in about 25 geographic areas of the United States, and were enrolled through a virtual design. Cohort assignment in the prospective study relied on participant-reported clinical history from a screening survey and a study questionnaire. Recovered participants in ImmuneRACE Cohort 3 were defined as having two consecutive negative NP/OP PCR tests, clearance from a healthcare professional, or resolution of symptoms. Mobile phlebotomists in the prospective study collected whole blood, serum and a nasopharyngeal or oropharyngeal swab from every participant. Over a 2-month period, participants in the prospective study had the option of providing additional blood draws and questionnaires. Before DNA extraction, prospective study blood samples were shipped either frozen or at room temperature.

The full study reports these points: Clinical and demographic metadata were provided uncurated, with the amount varying by source and participant.

On this clone: Its cognate antigen has yet to be identified. Base qualities are not at hand, and no much larger clone is one base apart.

Sequenced material: PBMCs or T cells enriched from blood (not recorded which). The origin of this receptor is a woman between 18 and 30 years old who had recovered from COVID-19. Rearrangement joined TRBV4-2 to TRBJ2-3, with 15 central nucleotides matching TRBD2. The sequence in DNA is TGTGCCAGCAGCCAAGATCGGGGACTAGCGGGGGGTGGAGATACGCAGTATTTT. This yields the protein CASSQDRGLAGGGDTQYF.